What follows describes a single T cell receptor beta chain. This entry comes from a study of blood T cell repertoires in COVID-19. Turning to the study itself: PBMCs, B-cell-depleted T cells, or T cells were the source of the cDNA or gDNA that made up the material.

CDR1 is SGHRS, CDR2 YFSETQ, per germline. With 6 bases clipped from V and 3 bases from J, the junction kept 5 bases outside the gene matches. This CDR3 is 15 amino acids long. The table came from immunoSEQ multiplex PCR; TCRdb's copy has only in-frame clones and leaves some out. The sample has about 300,000 clones; around 90% are singletons. V usage is TRBV5-1 and J usage is TRBJ2-1; 11 bases fit TRBD2. Source material: peripheral blood. The receptor's source is a young man with active or convalescent COVID-19. DNA of the CDR3: TGCGCCAGCACCTTAGCGGGAGGGGTCTACAATGAGCAGTTCTTC. Its protein product is CASTLAGGVYNEQFF. Using reference TRBV5-1 and TRBJ2-1 for the parts outside the CDR3, the full variable domain is KAGVTQTPRYLIKTRGQQVTLSCSPISGHRSVSWYQQTPGQGLQFLFEYFSETQRNKGNFPGRFSGRQFSNSRSEMNVSTLELGDSALYLCASTLAGGVYNEQFFGPGTRLTVL.